This T cell receptor (beta chain) was obtained from a study of CD8+ T cells in alopecia areata. Notes on the study in general: Many expanded lesional clones persisted during tofacitinib (in both scalp and blood). Administration of tofacitinib significantly diminished scalp clonality and expanded CD8+ clones within the top 100.

RNA was isolated and reverse transcribed to cDNA, the sequencing template. Clones were sequenced by immunoSEQ multiplex PCR, and TCRdb holds only the in-frame ones, with some missing. In the table there are 200,000 to 250,000 clones, 55% to 70% of which are singletons. V dropped 7 bases and J dropped 9 bases, with 22 bases sitting between them. There are 13 residues in the CDR3. Germline values: CDR1 SQVTM, CDR2 ANQGSEA. As for treatment: oral pan-JAK inhibitor, 5-10 mg twice daily. A note on this clone: What it recognizes is unknown.

The sequence was obtained from a human donor with alopecia areata. The V call is TRBV29-1, the J call TRBJ2-7; tentatively, D is TRBD1 or TRBD2 (5 bases each). Sequencing used CD4+ T cells sorted from blood, obtained at week 4, from a patient treated with tofacitinib. In DNA, the CDR3 is TGCAGCGCCGCCCTGAAGCTGGGGGACGGGCAGTACTTC. This gives the protein CSAALKLGDGQYF.